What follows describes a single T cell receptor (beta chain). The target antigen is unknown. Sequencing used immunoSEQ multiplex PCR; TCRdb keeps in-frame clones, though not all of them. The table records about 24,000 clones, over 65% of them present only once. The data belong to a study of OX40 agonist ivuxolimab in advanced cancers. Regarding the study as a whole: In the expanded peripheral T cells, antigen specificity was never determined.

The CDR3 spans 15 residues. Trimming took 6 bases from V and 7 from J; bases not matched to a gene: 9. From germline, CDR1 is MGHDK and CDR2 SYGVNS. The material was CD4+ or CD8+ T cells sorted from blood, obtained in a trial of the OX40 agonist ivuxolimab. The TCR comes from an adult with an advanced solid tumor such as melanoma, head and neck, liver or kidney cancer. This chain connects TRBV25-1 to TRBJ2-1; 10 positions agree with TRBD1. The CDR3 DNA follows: TGTGCCAGCAGCCTACCCGGGACAGGGGTTAATGAGCAGTTCTTC. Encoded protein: CASSLPGTGVNEQFF. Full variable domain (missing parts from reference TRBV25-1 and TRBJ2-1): EADIYQTPRYLVIGTGKKITLECSQTMGHDKMYWYQQDPGMELHLIHYSYGVNSTEKGDLSSESTVSRIRTEHFPLTLESARPSHTSQYLCASSLPGTGVNEQFFGPGTRLTVL.